These 7 T cell receptor beta chains were sequenced from one sample in a study of cytomegalovirus exposure and HLA in healthy donors. PCR was performed using 60 Vbeta and 13 Jbeta primers. Here immunoSEQ multiplex PCR was the method, and the copy in TCRdb shows in-frame clones only, minus some. The table includes tens of thousands of clones, about 85% detected once. Sequencing was performed on PBMCs. These receptors were collected from a woman aged 40 to 55 in good health and CMV-seropositive.

The chain is built from TRBV7-9 and TRBJ2-2; D ambiguous. The V gene lost 3 bases and the J gene lost 6 bases, with 14 bases spanning the gap. Per the germline V gene, CDR1 is SEHNR and CDR2 is FQNEAQ (reference sequence). This CDR3 is 15 amino acids long. This chain's CDR3 is CASSFPAPPSGELFF. The CDR3, as DNA: TGTGCCAGCAGCTTTCCAGCGCCCCCGTCCGGGGAGCTGTTTTTT.

The chain links TRBV29-1 to TRBJ2-7, with 13 nucleotides matching TRBD2. Per the germline V gene, CDR1 is SQVTM and CDR2 is ANQGSEA. The CDR3 contains 16 residues. After removal of 5 bases from V and 5 bases from J, the junction contained 12 bases not matched to a gene. The CDR3: CSVLRTSGSRGDEQYF. Written as DNA, the CDR3 is TGCAGCGTTCTCCGGACTAGCGGGAGTAGGGGTGACGAGCAGTACTTC.

V gene TRBV6-1 combines with J gene TRBJ1-2; weak D call: TRBD1 (5 bases). CDR1 and CDR2 (germline): MNHNS, SASEGT. Trimming pared 8 bases from V and 4 bases from J, leaving 14 bases between. This CDR3 has 13 residues. The CDR3: CASVPGMSYGYTF. The CDR3 region has the DNA TGTGCCAGCGTACCAGGGATGAGCTATGGCTACACCTTC.

The gene calls are TRBV5-1 and TRBJ1-1; TRBD1 is a possible D gene (5 bases). This CDR3 has 14 residues. Per germline, CDR1 SGHRS and CDR2 YFSETQ. Trimming cost V 6 bases and J 5 bases, with 17 bases left between them. CDR3 nucleotide sequence: TGCGCCAGCAAAGGGGAGGGATCGGGGACTGAAGCTTTCTTT. It yields the protein CASKGEGSGTEAFF.

The chain couples TRBV5-1 to TRBJ2-1; TRBD2 might be the D (5 bases). CDR1 and CDR2 (germline): SGHRS, YFSETQ. V gave up 2 bases and J gave up 6 bases, with 12 bases separating them. This CDR3 contains 14 residues. CDR3 bases: TGCGCCAGCAGCTTAGGCGGGCTGATCAATGAGCAGTTCTTC. Translated, it gives CASSLGGLINEQFF.

The chain carries TRBV9 and TRBJ1-2; maybe TRBD1 (5 bases). Trimming took 4 bases from V and 7 from J, leaving 14 bases between them. Germline V CDR1 and CDR2: SGDLS, YYNGEE. The CDR3 loop spans 13 amino acids. The CDR3: CASSRGGNGGYTF. The CDR3 coding sequence is TGTGCCAGCAGCCGGGGGGGGAACGGTGGCTACACCTTC.

The chain combines TRBV25-1 with TRBJ1-2, with 10 positions matching TRBD1. The ends lost 0 bases at V and 6 bases at J; junction bases unmatched: 7. Per germline, CDR1 MGHDK and CDR2 SYGVNS. The CDR3 loop spans 16 amino acids. This CDR3 is CASSEYHGTGVNGYTF. In DNA form, the CDR3 reads TGTGCCAGCAGTGAATACCACGGGACAGGGGTGAATGGCTACACCTTC.